The rows below give T cell receptor beta chains drawn from one sample of a study of PD-1 blockade in mismatch repair-deficient tumors. The protocol was immunoSEQ multiplex PCR, while the TCRdb copy is restricted to in-frame clones and leaves out a portion. The sample holds more than 90,000 clones; approximately 80% are singletons and the top ten take approximately 5%. Source: peripheral blood, taken approximately 64 weeks after starting pembrolizumab. The receptor set was obtained from an adult with mismatch repair-deficient cancer. Both conserved end residues are part of each CDR3. Fields, in order: clone size, V gene, J gene, D gene, CDR3 DNA, CDR3 protein. A D gene is named only where the DNA matches it firmly. Clone size is stated in some rows and not others, as once, few, many or a class when expanded.

clone size: NA; V gene: TRBV5-1; J gene: TRBJ2-1; D gene: NA; CDR3 DNA: TGCGCCAGCAGCTTCAACAATGAGCAGTTCTTC; CDR3 protein: CASSFNNEQFF
clone size: NA; V gene: TRBV7-2; J gene: TRBJ1-2; D gene: TRBD1; CDR3 DNA: TGTGCCAGCAGCACCTCAGGGGGACAAGACTATGGCTACACCTTC; CDR3 protein: CASSTSGGQDYGYTF
clone size: NA; V gene: TRBV5-6; J gene: TRBJ1-1; D gene: NA; CDR3 DNA: TGTGCCAGCAGCCCATCGGGCCGCGGGACTGAAGCTTTCTTT; CDR3 protein: CASSPSGRGTEAFF
clone size: NA; V gene: TRBV7-9; J gene: TRBJ1-5; D gene: NA; CDR3 DNA: TGTGCCAGCGGCCAGGGGCGCAGCAATCAGCCCCAGCATTTT; CDR3 protein: CASGQGRSNQPQHF
clone size: few; V gene: TRBV5-1; J gene: TRBJ1-2; D gene: NA; CDR3 DNA: TGCGCCAGCAGCTTGGGGCCCGGCGATGGCTACACCTTC; CDR3 protein: CASSLGPGDGYTF
clone size: NA; V gene: TRBV4-1; J gene: TRBJ1-1; D gene: NA; CDR3 DNA: TGCGCCAGCAGCCACACCCAAGGAGGGGACACTGAAGCTTTCTTT; CDR3 protein: CASSHTQGGDTEAFF
clone size: NA; V gene: TRBV6-5; J gene: TRBJ1-5; D gene: NA; CDR3 DNA: TGTGCCAGCAAGGTCAGGGGAGAAAGCAATCAGCCCCAGCATTTT; CDR3 protein: CASKVRGESNQPQHF
clone size: NA; V gene: TRBV7-8; J gene: TRBJ2-7; D gene: TRBD1; CDR3 DNA: TGTGCCAGCAGCTCGAAAATTCCGGGACAGGGTCTTGTCGAGCAGTACTTC; CDR3 protein: CASSSKIPGQGLVEQYF
clone size: NA; V gene: TRBV7-6; J gene: TRBJ1-4; D gene: TRBD1; CDR3 DNA: TGTGCCAGCAGCTCACGGGACAGCGCGGACAATGAAAAACTGTTTTTT; CDR3 protein: CASSSRDSADNEKLFF
clone size: NA; V gene: TRBV2; J gene: TRBJ2-6; D gene: NA; CDR3 DNA: TGTGCCAGCAGGAGGGACTTCGGGGCCAACGTCCTGACTTTC; CDR3 protein: CASRRDFGANVLTF
clone size: NA; V gene: TRBV7-8; J gene: TRBJ1-5; D gene: NA; CDR3 DNA: TGTGCCAGCAGCTTATATTTAACCCGGGAGGGGAGCAGTCAGCCCCAGCATTTT; CDR3 protein: CASSLYLTREGSSQPQHF
clone size: NA; V gene: TRBV19; J gene: TRBJ2-1; D gene: TRBD2; CDR3 DNA: TGTGCCAGCGTAAATTCGGGACTAGCGGGAGACAATGAGCAGTTCTTC; CDR3 protein: CASVNSGLAGDNEQFF
clone size: NA; V gene: TRBV4-1; J gene: TRBJ2-1; D gene: TRBD2; CDR3 DNA: TGCGCCAGCAGCCAATTGGCCGGGACTAGCGGCTACAATGAGCAGTTCTTC; CDR3 protein: CASSQLAGTSGYNEQFF
clone size: NA; V gene: TRBV19; J gene: TRBJ2-2; D gene: NA; CDR3 DNA: TGTGCCAGTAGTAATAATCAGGGGTTCACCGGGGAGCTGTTTTTT; CDR3 protein: CASSNNQGFTGELFF
clone size: NA; V gene: TRBV28; J gene: TRBJ2-1; D gene: NA; CDR3 DNA: TGTGCCAGCACCAACCTCGGCAATGAGCAGTTCTTC; CDR3 protein: CASTNLGNEQFF
clone size: NA; V gene: TRBV19; J gene: TRBJ2-1; D gene: TRBD2; CDR3 DNA: TGTGCCAGTAGTATAGTTCGAAGCGGGAGCCACAATGAGCAGTTCTTC; CDR3 protein: CASSIVRSGSHNEQFF
clone size: NA; V gene: TRBV6-6; J gene: TRBJ2-3; D gene: TRBD2; CDR3 DNA: TGTGCCAGCAGTTCCCCCCGCGGGAGAGGCACAGATACGCAGTATTTT; CDR3 protein: CASSSPRGRGTDTQYF
clone size: once; V gene: TRBV5-6; J gene: TRBJ2-7; D gene: TRBD1; CDR3 DNA: TGTGCCAGCAGCTTCAGGACAGGGAGGTACTACGAGCAGTACTTC; CDR3 protein: CASSFRTGRYYEQYF
clone size: few; V gene: TRBV7-8; J gene: TRBJ1-3; D gene: NA; CDR3 DNA: TGTGCCAGCAGCTTAAAAGGCCTCTCTGGAAACACCATATATTTT; CDR3 protein: CASSLKGLSGNTIYF
clone size: NA; V gene: TRBV18; J gene: TRBJ1-4; D gene: TRBD1; CDR3 DNA: TGTGCCAGCTCACCCCAGGGGGCGGATGAAAAACTGTTTTTT; CDR3 protein: CASSPQGADEKLFF
clone size: NA; V gene: TRBV6-1; J gene: TRBJ1-5; D gene: NA; CDR3 DNA: TGTGCCACTTCGGGGGGGCTTTATCAGCCCCAGCATTTT; CDR3 protein: CATSGGLYQPQHF
clone size: NA; V gene: TRBV7-8; J gene: TRBJ1-2; D gene: TRBD1; CDR3 DNA: TGTGCCAGCAGCCCTCTTACAGGGACAGAAGGCTATGGCTACACCTTC; CDR3 protein: CASSPLTGTEGYGYTF
clone size: NA; V gene: TRBV5-1; J gene: TRBJ2-1; D gene: TRBD1; CDR3 DNA: TGCGCCAGCAGCTTGGATGGGACAGCCTACAATGAGCAGTTCTTC; CDR3 protein: CASSLDGTAYNEQFF
clone size: NA; V gene: TRBV7-6; J gene: TRBJ2-1; D gene: TRBD2; CDR3 DNA: TGTGCCAGCAGCACCTCAGCGGGAGATCTCTACAATGAGCAGTTCTTC; CDR3 protein: CASSTSAGDLYNEQFF
clone size: once; V gene: TRBV18; J gene: TRBJ2-7; D gene: NA; CDR3 DNA: TGTGCCAGCTCACACTACGAGGGAGTGGGCTACGAGCAGTACTTC; CDR3 protein: CASSHYEGVGYEQYF
clone size: NA; V gene: TRBV28; J gene: TRBJ2-7; D gene: NA; CDR3 DNA: TGTGCCAGCAGTTCCCTCGAGCAGTACTTC; CDR3 protein: CASSSLEQYF
clone size: NA; V gene: TRBV5-6; J gene: TRBJ1-1; D gene: NA; CDR3 DNA: TGTGCCAGCAGCTTGTTGCTAGAACGGGAGGCTTTCTTT; CDR3 protein: CASSLLLEREAFF
clone size: NA; V gene: TRBV7-2; J gene: TRBJ1-2; D gene: NA; CDR3 DNA: TGTGCCAGCAGCTCACAAGGGGGGGCGTATGGCTACACCTTC; CDR3 protein: CASSSQGGAYGYTF
clone size: NA; V gene: TRBV30; J gene: TRBJ1-3; D gene: NA; CDR3 DNA: TGTGCCTGGAGTGTGCAGCGCTCTGGAAACACCATATATTTT; CDR3 protein: CAWSVQRSGNTIYF
clone size: NA; V gene: TRBV6-1; J gene: TRBJ2-1; D gene: TRBD2; CDR3 DNA: TGTGCCAGCAGAGGGACTAGCGGGAGGGCCGCTGAGCAGTTCTTC; CDR3 protein: CASRGTSGRAAEQFF
clone size: few; V gene: TRBV6-1; J gene: TRBJ1-1; D gene: TRBD1; CDR3 DNA: TGTGCCAGCAGTATCCAGACAGGGGCTGAAGCTTTCTTT; CDR3 protein: CASSIQTGAEAFF
clone size: NA; V gene: TRBV5-8; J gene: TRBJ2-3; D gene: NA; CDR3 DNA: TGTGCCAGCAGCTCCCTCACCGCTAGCACAGATACGCAGTATTTT; CDR3 protein: CASSSLTASTDTQYF
clone size: NA; V gene: TRBV5-1; J gene: TRBJ2-1; D gene: TRBD2; CDR3 DNA: TGCGCCAGCAGCCCATTGACTAGCGGGAGTCTCAATGAGCAGTTCTTC; CDR3 protein: CASSPLTSGSLNEQFF
clone size: NA; V gene: TRBV30; J gene: TRBJ1-2; D gene: NA; CDR3 DNA: TGTGCCTGGAGCGGTATTGGGTTAACTATTGGCTACACCTTC; CDR3 protein: CAWSGIGLTIGYTF
clone size: once; V gene: TRBV11-3; J gene: TRBJ1-1; D gene: NA; CDR3 DNA: TGTGCCAGCAGCCTGGGGACGGCCGTGAACACTGAAGCTTTCTTT; CDR3 protein: CASSLGTAVNTEAFF
clone size: NA; V gene: TRBV12-5; J gene: TRBJ2-1; D gene: TRBD2; CDR3 DNA: TGTGCTAGTGGTTTGATAAGCGGGAGACTTTTCTTC; CDR3 protein: CASGLISGRLFF
clone size: few; V gene: TRBV6-1; J gene: TRBJ2-7; D gene: NA; CDR3 DNA: TGTGCCAGCAGGGGGGACTCTCTTTACGAGCAGTACTTC; CDR3 protein: CASRGDSLYEQYF
clone size: NA; V gene: TRBV19; J gene: TRBJ2-1; D gene: TRBD2; CDR3 DNA: TGTGCCAGTAGTATCCCTTCGGGGGGGATTAATGAGCAGTTCTTC; CDR3 protein: CASSIPSGGINEQFF
clone size: NA; V gene: TRBV5-8; J gene: TRBJ1-1; D gene: NA; CDR3 DNA: TGTGCCAGCAGCTTTTCCCGGGGGAGAAGGACTGAAGCTTTCTTT; CDR3 protein: CASSFSRGRRTEAFF
clone size: NA; V gene: TRBV6-5; J gene: TRBJ2-7; D gene: TRBD2; CDR3 DNA: TGTGCCAGCAGAACATCCGGGACTAGTCGCGAGCAGTACTTC; CDR3 protein: CASRTSGTSREQYF
clone size: NA; V gene: TRBV2; J gene: TRBJ2-7; D gene: TRBD2; CDR3 DNA: TGTGCCAGCAGTGAAAAGACTAGCGGGAGTAACGAGCAGTACTTC; CDR3 protein: CASSEKTSGSNEQYF
clone size: NA; V gene: TRBV21-1; J gene: TRBJ2-7; D gene: NA; CDR3 DNA: TGTGCCAGCAGCGCCCGGACAGGGGGCGACGAGCAGTACTTC; CDR3 protein: CASSARTGGDEQYF
clone size: NA; V gene: TRBV10-3; J gene: TRBJ2-7; D gene: TRBD1; CDR3 DNA: TGTGCCATCAGTGAGCGCGGACAGGTCCCCTACGAGCAGTACTTC; CDR3 protein: CAISERGQVPYEQYF
clone size: NA; V gene: TRBV19; J gene: TRBJ1-5; D gene: NA; CDR3 DNA: TGTGCCAGTAGTTGGGGGAATCAGCCCCAGCATTTT; CDR3 protein: CASSWGNQPQHF
clone size: NA; V gene: TRBV11-2; J gene: TRBJ2-7; D gene: TRBD1; CDR3 DNA: TGTGCCAGCAGCTTAGGGGGGACAGCCTACGAGCAGTACTTC; CDR3 protein: CASSLGGTAYEQYF
clone size: few; V gene: TRBV19; J gene: TRBJ1-2; D gene: NA; CDR3 DNA: TGTGCCAGTAGCTCATTGGGCGAGACAGCTCGCTACACCTTC; CDR3 protein: CASSSLGETARYTF
clone size: NA; V gene: TRBV30; J gene: TRBJ1-2; D gene: NA; CDR3 DNA: TGTGCCTGGAGTGTACGGCAGGGCTATGGCTACACCTTC; CDR3 protein: CAWSVRQGYGYTF
clone size: once; V gene: TRBV5-5; J gene: TRBJ1-1; D gene: NA; CDR3 DNA: TGTGCCAGCAGCCAATACAGGGTCGGCACTGAAGCTTTCTTT; CDR3 protein: CASSQYRVGTEAFF
clone size: NA; V gene: TRBV6-6; J gene: TRBJ1-2; D gene: NA; CDR3 DNA: TGTGCCAGCAACGGAGGGGGCTACACCTTC; CDR3 protein: CASNGGGYTF
clone size: once; V gene: TRBV9; J gene: TRBJ1-3; D gene: NA; CDR3 DNA: TGTGCCAGCAGCGCCCGGACGGCGGCCGGAAACACCATATATTTT; CDR3 protein: CASSARTAAGNTIYF
clone size: NA; V gene: TRBV16; J gene: TRBJ1-5; D gene: NA; CDR3 DNA: TGTGCCAGCAGCTCAAGCGGGACGGGGAATCAGCCCCAGCATTTT; CDR3 protein: CASSSSGTGNQPQHF
clone size: NA; V gene: TRBV7-3; J gene: TRBJ2-7; D gene: TRBD1; CDR3 DNA: TGTGCCACCGCACAGGGGGCGTCCTACGAGCAGTACTTC; CDR3 protein: CATAQGASYEQYF
clone size: NA; V gene: TRBV4-1; J gene: TRBJ2-7; D gene: TRBD1; CDR3 DNA: TGCGCCAGCAGCCAAGGGACAGGGGGCTCCTACGAGCAGTACTTC; CDR3 protein: CASSQGTGGSYEQYF
clone size: NA; V gene: TRBV9; J gene: TRBJ2-7; D gene: NA; CDR3 DNA: TGTGCCAGCAGCCCTGAACGGGGCCTCTCCCTCGACGAGCAGTACTTC; CDR3 protein: CASSPERGLSLDEQYF
clone size: once; V gene: TRBV9; J gene: TRBJ1-5; D gene: NA; CDR3 DNA: TGTGCCAGCAGCGTAGGAGACACACGGCAGCCCCAGCATTTT; CDR3 protein: CASSVGDTRQPQHF
clone size: once; V gene: TRBV5-4; J gene: TRBJ1-2; D gene: NA; CDR3 DNA: TGTGCCAGCAGCCGACCCGGAACAGGGACGGACTATGGCTACACCTTC; CDR3 protein: CASSRPGTGTDYGYTF
clone size: NA; V gene: TRBV5-4; J gene: TRBJ2-2; D gene: TRBD2; CDR3 DNA: TGTGCCAGCAGCTCGGGTGGGAGGGCTATTTTGTCCGGGGAGCTGTTTTTT; CDR3 protein: CASSSGGRAILSGELFF
clone size: once; V gene: TRBV11-2; J gene: TRBJ1-3; D gene: NA; CDR3 DNA: TGTGCCAGCAGCTTAAATCCCATCTCTGGAAACACCATATATTTT; CDR3 protein: CASSLNPISGNTIYF
clone size: few; V gene: TRBV5-1; J gene: TRBJ2-5; D gene: TRBD2; CDR3 DNA: TGCGCCAGCAGCTTGGGACTAGCTAAAGAGACCCAGTACTTC; CDR3 protein: CASSLGLAKETQYF